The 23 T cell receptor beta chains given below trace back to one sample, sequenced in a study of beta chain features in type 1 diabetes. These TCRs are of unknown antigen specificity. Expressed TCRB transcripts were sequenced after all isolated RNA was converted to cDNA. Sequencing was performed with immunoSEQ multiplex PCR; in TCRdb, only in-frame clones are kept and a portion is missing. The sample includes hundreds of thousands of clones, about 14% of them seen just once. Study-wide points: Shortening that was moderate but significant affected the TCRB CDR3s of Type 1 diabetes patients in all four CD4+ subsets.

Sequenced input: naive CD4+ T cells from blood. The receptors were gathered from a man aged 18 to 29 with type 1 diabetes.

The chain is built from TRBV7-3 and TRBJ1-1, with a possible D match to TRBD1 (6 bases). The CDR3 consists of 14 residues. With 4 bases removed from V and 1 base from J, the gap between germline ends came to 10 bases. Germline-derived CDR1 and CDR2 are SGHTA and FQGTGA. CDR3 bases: TGTGCCAGCAGCTCTTTGGGACAGAACACTGAAGCTTTCTTT. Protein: CASSSLGQNTEAFF.

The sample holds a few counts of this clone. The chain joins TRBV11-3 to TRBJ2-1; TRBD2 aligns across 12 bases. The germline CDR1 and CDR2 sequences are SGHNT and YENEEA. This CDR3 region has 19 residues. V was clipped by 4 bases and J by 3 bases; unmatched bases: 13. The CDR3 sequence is CASSSQPSTSGSGYNEQFF. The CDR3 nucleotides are TGTGCCAGCAGCTCCCAACCTTCGACTAGCGGGAGTGGCTACAATGAGCAGTTCTTC.

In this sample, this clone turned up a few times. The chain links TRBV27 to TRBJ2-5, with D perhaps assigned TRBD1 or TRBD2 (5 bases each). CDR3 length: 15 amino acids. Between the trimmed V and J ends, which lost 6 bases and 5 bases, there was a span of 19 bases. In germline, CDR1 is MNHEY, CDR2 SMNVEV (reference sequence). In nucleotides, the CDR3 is TGTGCCAGCAGCTTTAACATCCGGGGCCAGGAGACCCAGTACTTC. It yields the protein CASSFNIRGQETQYF.

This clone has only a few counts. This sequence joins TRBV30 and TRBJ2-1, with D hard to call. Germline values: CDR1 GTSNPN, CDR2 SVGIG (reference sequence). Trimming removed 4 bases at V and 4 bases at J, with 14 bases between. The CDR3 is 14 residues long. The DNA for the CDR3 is TGTGCCTGGAACCAGTTAAGCACTTACAATGAGCAGTTCTTC. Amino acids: CAWNQLSTYNEQFF.

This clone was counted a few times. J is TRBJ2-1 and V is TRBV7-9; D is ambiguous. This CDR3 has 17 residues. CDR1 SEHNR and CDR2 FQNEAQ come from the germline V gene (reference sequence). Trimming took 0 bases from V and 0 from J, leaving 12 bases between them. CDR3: CASSLAYQPSSYNEQFF. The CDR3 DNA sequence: TGTGCCAGCAGCTTAGCATACCAGCCTAGCTCCTACAATGAGCAGTTCTTC.

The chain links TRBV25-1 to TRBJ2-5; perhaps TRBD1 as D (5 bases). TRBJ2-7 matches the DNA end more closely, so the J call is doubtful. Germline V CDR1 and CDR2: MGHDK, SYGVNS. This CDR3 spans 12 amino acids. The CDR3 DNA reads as TGTGCCAGCAGTGATACAGGATACGAGCAGTACTTC. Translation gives CASSDTGYEQYF.

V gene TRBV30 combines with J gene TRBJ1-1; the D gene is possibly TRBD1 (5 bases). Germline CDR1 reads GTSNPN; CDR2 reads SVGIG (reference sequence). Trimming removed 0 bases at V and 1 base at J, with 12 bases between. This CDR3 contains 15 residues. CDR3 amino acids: CAWSVDWGQNTEAFF. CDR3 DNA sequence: TGTGCCTGGAGTGTAGACTGGGGCCAGAACACTGAAGCTTTCTTT.

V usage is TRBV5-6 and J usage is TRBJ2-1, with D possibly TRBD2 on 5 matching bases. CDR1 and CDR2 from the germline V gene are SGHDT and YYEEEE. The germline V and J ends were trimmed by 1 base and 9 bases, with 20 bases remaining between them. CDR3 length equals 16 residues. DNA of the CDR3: TGTGCCAGCAGCTTGTTTGAACGGCCCCCGGGGATTGAGCAGTTCTTC. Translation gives CASSLFERPPGIEQFF.

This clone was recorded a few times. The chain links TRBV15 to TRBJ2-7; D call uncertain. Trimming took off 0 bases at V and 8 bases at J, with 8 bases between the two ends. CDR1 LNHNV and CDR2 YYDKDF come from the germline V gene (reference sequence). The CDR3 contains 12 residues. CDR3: CATSRDPSKQYF. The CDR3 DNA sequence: TGTGCCACCAGCAGAGATCCCTCGAAGCAGTACTTC.

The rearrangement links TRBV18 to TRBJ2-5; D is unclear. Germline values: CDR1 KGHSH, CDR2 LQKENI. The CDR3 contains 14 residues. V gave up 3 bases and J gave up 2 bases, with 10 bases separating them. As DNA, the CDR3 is TGTGCCAGCTCACCTCTTCAGTCGCAAGAGACCCAGTACTTC. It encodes CASSPLQSQETQYF.

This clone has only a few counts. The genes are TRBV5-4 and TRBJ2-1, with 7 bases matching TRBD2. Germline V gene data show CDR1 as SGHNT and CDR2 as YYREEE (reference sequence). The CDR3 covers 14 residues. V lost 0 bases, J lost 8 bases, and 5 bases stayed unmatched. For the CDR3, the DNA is TGTGCCAGCAGCTTGGGACGGGGAGGGGATGAGCAGTTCTTC. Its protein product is CASSLGRGGDEQFF.

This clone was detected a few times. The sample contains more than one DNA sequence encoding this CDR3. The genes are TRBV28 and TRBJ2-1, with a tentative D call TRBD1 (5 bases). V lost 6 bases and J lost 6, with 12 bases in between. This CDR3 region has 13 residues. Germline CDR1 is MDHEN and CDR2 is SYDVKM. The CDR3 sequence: CASSPGQTNEQFF. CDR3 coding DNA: TGTGCCAGCAGCCCCGGACAAACCAATGAGCAGTTCTTC.

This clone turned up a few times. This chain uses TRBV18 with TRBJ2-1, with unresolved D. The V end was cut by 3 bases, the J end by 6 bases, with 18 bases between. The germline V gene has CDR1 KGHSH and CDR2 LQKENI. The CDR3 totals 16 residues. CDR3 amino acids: CASSPGLGSNFNEQFF. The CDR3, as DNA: TGTGCCAGCTCACCCGGCTTAGGTTCGAACTTCAATGAGCAGTTCTTC.

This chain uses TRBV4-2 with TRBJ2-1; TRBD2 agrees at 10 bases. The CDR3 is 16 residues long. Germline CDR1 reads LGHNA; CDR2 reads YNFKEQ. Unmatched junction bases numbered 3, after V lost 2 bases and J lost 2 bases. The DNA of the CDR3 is TGTGCCAGCAGCCAATTAGGACTAGCGGCCTACAATGAGCAGTTCTTC. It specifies CASSQLGLAAYNEQFF.

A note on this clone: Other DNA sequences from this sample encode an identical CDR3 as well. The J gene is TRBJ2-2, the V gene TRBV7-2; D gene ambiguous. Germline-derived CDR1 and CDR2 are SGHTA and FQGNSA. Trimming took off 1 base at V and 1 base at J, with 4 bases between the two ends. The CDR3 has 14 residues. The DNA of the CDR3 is TGTGCCAGCAGCTTAGACAGGAACACCGGGGAGCTGTTTTTT. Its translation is CASSLDRNTGELFF.

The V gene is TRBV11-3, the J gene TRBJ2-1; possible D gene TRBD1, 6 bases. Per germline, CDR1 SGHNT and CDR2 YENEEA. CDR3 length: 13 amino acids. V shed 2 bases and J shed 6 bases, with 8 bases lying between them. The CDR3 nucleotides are TGTGCCAGCAGCTTAAGACAGGTCAATGAGCAGTTCTTC. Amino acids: CASSLRQVNEQFF.

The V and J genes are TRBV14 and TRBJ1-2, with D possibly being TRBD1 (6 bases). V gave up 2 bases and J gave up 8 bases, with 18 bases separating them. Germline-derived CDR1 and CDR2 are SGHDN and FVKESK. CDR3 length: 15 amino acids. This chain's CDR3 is CASSQKANRVGGYTF. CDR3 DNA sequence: TGTGCCAGCAGCCAAAAGGCCAACAGGGTTGGCGGCTACACCTTC. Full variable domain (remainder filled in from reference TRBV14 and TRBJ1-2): EAGVTQFPSHSVIEKGQTVTLRCDPISGHDNLYWYRRVMGKEIKFLLHFVKESKQDESGMPNNRFLAERTGGTYSTLKVQPAELEDSGVYFCASSQKANRVGGYTFGSGTRLTVV.

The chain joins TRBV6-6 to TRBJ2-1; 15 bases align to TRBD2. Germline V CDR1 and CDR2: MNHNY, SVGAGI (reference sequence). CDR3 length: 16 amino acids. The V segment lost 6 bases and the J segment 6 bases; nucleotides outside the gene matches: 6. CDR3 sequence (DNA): TGTGCCAGCAGCCCTCCGGGACTAGCGGGAGGCAATGAGCAGTTCTTC. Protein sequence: CASSPPGLAGGNEQFF.

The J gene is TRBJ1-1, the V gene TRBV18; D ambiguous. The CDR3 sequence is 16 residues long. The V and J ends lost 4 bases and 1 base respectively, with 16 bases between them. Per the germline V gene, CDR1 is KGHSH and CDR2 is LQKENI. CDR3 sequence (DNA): TGTGCCAGCTCACTCTCGCCGGCAGGATCGAACACTGAAGCTTTCTTT. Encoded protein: CASSLSPAGSNTEAFF.

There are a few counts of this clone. This CDR3 is CASSLAPEGTGELFF. In DNA, the CDR3 is TGTGCCAGCAGCCTCGCCCCGGAGGGCACCGGGGAGCTGTTTTTT. The rearrangement joins TRBV5-6 to TRBJ2-2; weak D call: TRBD2 (6 bases). This CDR3 comprises 15 residues. From germline, CDR1 is SGHDT and CDR2 YYEEEE. V was trimmed by 4 bases and J by 4 bases, leaving 14 bases between them. Filled out from reference TRBV5-6 and TRBJ2-2, the complete variable domain reads DAGVTQSPTHLIKTRGQQVTLRCSPKSGHDTVSWYQQALGQGPQFIFQYYEEEERQRGNFPDRFSGHQFPNYSSELNVNALLLGDSALYLCASSLAPEGTGELFFGEGSRLTVL.

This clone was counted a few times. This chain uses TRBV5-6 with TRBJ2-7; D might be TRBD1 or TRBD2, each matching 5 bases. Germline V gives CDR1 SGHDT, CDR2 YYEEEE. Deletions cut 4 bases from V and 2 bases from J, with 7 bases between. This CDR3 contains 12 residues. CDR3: CASSGGTYEQYF. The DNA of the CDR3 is TGTGCCAGCAGCGGGGGAACCTACGAGCAGTACTTC.

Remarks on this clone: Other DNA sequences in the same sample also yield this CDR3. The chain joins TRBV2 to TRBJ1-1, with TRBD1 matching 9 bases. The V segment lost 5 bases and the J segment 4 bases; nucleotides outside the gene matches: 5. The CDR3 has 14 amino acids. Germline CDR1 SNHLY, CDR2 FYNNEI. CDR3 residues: CASSKDRGSTEAFF. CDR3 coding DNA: TGTGCCAGCAGTAAGGACAGGGGAAGCACTGAAGCTTTCTTT.

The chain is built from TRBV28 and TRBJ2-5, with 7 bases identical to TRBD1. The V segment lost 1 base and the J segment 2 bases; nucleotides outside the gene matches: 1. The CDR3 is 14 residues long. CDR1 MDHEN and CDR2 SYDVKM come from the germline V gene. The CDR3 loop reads CASSLSGQQETQYF. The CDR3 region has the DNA TGTGCCAGCAGTTTATCGGGACAGCAAGAGACCCAGTACTTC.